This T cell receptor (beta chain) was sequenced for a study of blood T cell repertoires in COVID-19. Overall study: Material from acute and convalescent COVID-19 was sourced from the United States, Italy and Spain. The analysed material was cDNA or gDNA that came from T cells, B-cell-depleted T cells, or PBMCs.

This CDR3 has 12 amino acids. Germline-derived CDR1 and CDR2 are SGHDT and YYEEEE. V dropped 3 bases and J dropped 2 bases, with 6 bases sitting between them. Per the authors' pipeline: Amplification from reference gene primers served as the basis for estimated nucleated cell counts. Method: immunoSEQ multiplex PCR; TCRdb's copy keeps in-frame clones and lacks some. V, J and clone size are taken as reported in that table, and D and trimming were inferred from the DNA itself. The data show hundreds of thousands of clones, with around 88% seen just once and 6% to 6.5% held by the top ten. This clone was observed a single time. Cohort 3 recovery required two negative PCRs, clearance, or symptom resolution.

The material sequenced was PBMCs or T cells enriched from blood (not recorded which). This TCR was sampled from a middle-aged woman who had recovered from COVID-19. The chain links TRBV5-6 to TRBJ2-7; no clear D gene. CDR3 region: CASSWHTYEQYF. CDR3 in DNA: TGTGCCAGCAGCTGGCACACCTACGAGCAGTACTTC.